The 20 T cell receptor beta chains below all came from one sample that was sequenced in a study of sequential checkpoint blockade in melanoma. Treatment described: randomized to nivolumab then ipilimumab (arm A) or the reverse (arm B). Some clones are missing from TCRdb's copy, which holds only in-frame ones; the method was immunoSEQ multiplex PCR. Seen here are some 14,000 clones, approximately 80% observed once, and the top ten hold around 28%. Material: CD8+ T cells sorted from blood (inferred from file names), obtained from a patient given nivolumab and ipilimumab in sequence. All receptors come from a human donor with melanoma.

The CDR3 sequence: CASSWDFTDTQYF. The CDR3 DNA is TGTGCCAGCAGCTGGGACTTCACAGATACGCAGTATTTT. This chain connects TRBV5-6 to TRBJ2-3; TRBD2 might be the D (6 bases). V lost 3 bases and J 2 bases, leaving 7 bases between the germline ends. Per the germline V gene, CDR1 is SGHDT and CDR2 is YYEEEE. This CDR3 spans 13 amino acids.

This chain connects TRBV5-6 to TRBJ2-3; D not resolved. The CDR3 has 12 residues. Deletions cut 4 bases from V and 11 bases from J, with 14 bases between. Germline V CDR1 and CDR2: SGHDT, YYEEEE. The chain's CDR3 is CASSGLAYVQYF. The DNA for the CDR3 is TGTGCCAGCAGCGGTCTCGCCTACGTGCAGTATTTT.

The V gene is TRBV7-8, the J gene TRBJ2-2, with 9 nucleotides matching TRBD2. Germline CDR1 is SGHVS and CDR2 is FQNEAQ. The CDR3 spans 15 residues. V was clipped by 6 bases and J by 2 bases; unmatched bases: 4. The DNA of the CDR3 is TGTGCCAGCAGGAGGGGACTAGCAAACACCGGGGAGCTGTTTTTT. As protein: CASRRGLANTGELFF.

The V gene is TRBV5-5, the J gene TRBJ1-2, with 10 bases identical to TRBD1. The CDR3 spans 16 residues. Germline values: CDR1 SGHKS, CDR2 YYEKEE (reference sequence). V shed 4 bases, J shed 6 bases, and the junction held 12 bases outside the gene matches. The CDR3 loop is CASSMGDRGREDGYTF. The CDR3 DNA follows: TGTGCCAGCAGCATGGGCGACAGGGGGCGCGAGGATGGCTACACCTTC.

The CDR3 DNA is TGCGCCAGCAGCTTGGAGATAGGGGCGAGGTTCGACTATGGCTACACCTTC. It encodes CASSLEIGARFDYGYTF. This chain connects TRBV5-1 to TRBJ1-2, with D tentatively TRBD1 (5 bases). Trimming removed 0 bases at V and 3 bases at J, with 18 bases between. Germline lookup yields CDR1 SGHRS and CDR2 YFSETQ. The CDR3 runs to 17 residues.

The chain recombines TRBV4-3 with TRBJ2-7; 8 positions agree with TRBD1. V dropped 5 bases and J dropped 3; count of bases not matched to a gene: 9. From germline, CDR1 is LGHNA and CDR2 YSLEER. This CDR3 region has 15 residues. This CDR3 reads CASSARTGLIYEQYF. CDR3 sequence (DNA): TGCGCCAGCAGCGCAAGGACAGGGTTGATCTACGAGCAGTACTTC.

About this clone itself: At one end, the junction sequence differs from germline, possibly due to a read error. The chain's CDR3 is CASGRQGWVIF. The CDR3 DNA follows: TGTGCCAGCGGAAGACAGGGTTGGGTTATCTTC. V is TRBV6-1 and J is TRBJ2-1; 7 bases align to TRBD1. The CDR3 extends over 11 amino acids. In germline, CDR1 is MNHNS, CDR2 SASEGT.

This rearrangement joins TRBV10-1 to TRBJ2-7; 7 bases agree with TRBD2. V gave up 3 bases and J gave up 5 bases; unmatched junction bases: 7. In germline, CDR1 is WNHNN, CDR2 SYGVQD (reference sequence). The CDR3 has 14 amino acids. CDR3 residues: CASSDPGGRNEQYF. The CDR3 nucleotides read TGCGCCAGCAGTGACCCGGGGGGAAGAAACGAGCAGTACTTC.

This sequence joins TRBV7-9 and TRBJ2-1, with TRBD2 identical over 11 bases. The germline gives CDR1 SEHNR, CDR2 FQNEAQ (reference sequence). The CDR3 is made up of 17 amino acids. V lost 5 bases, J lost 8 bases, and 14 bases stayed unmatched. DNA for the CDR3: TGTGCCAGCAGCCCAGCCTCTAGCGGGGGGACCGTTCATGAGCAGTTCTTC. It yields the protein CASSPASSGGTVHEQFF.

This chain links TRBV30 with TRBJ1-4, with no clear D. Trimming took off 5 bases at V and 3 bases at J, with 10 bases between the two ends. The CDR3 contains 13 residues. Germline CDR1 reads GTSNPN; CDR2 reads SVGIG (reference sequence). The CDR3, as DNA: TGTGCCTGGCAGGCTTCGGCTAATGAAAAACTGTTTTTT. It specifies CAWQASANEKLFF.

The V gene is TRBV6-5, the J gene TRBJ2-7; D is unclear. The CDR3 runs 11 residues. Germline lookup yields CDR1 MNHEY and CDR2 SVGAGI. The germline V and J ends were trimmed by 8 bases and 0 bases, with 5 bases remaining between them. CDR3: CASGPSYEQYF. CDR3 bases: TGTGCCAGCGGGCCCTCCTACGAGCAGTACTTC.

The rearrangement links TRBV7-8 to TRBJ2-2, with 14 bases matching TRBD2. This CDR3 region has 21 residues. J was trimmed by 0 bases and V by 7 bases; bases with no gene match: 16. Germline V CDR1 and CDR2: SGHVS, FQNEAQ. The CDR3 loop reads CASIDFTGTSGGETNTGELFF. CDR3 DNA sequence: TGTGCCAGCATCGATTTCACCGGGACTAGCGGGGGAGAGACGAACACCGGGGAGCTGTTTTTT.

This clone was detected once. This chain uses TRBV7-9 with TRBJ2-1; a possible D gene is TRBD2 (6 bases). The CDR3 has 16 residues. Trimming left V 2 bases short and J 0 bases short, with 11 bases between. Looked up from germline, CDR1 is SEHNR and CDR2 is FQNEAQ (reference sequence). The CDR3 region has the DNA TGTGCCAGCAGCTTATCCGGGAGCCCCTCCTACAATGAGCAGTTCTTC. It specifies CASSLSGSPSYNEQFF.

CDR3 sequence: CASSLKTDLYQPQHF. CDR3 nucleotide sequence: TGTGCCAGCAGTCTTAAGACAGATCTCTATCAGCCCCAGCATTTT. V usage is TRBV5-6 and J usage is TRBJ1-5; TRBD1 might be the D (5 bases). This CDR3 is 15 amino acids long. The germline CDR1 and CDR2 sequences are SGHDT and YYEEEE. Trimming stripped 5 bases from V and 5 bases from J, with 17 bases between.

This clone is a singleton in its sample. The genes are TRBV28 and TRBJ2-2, with 9 bases identical to TRBD2. Germline V gene sequence: CDR1 MDHEN, CDR2 SYDVKM. CDR3 length: 17 residues. Losses at the gene ends were 2 bases for V and 0 bases for J; bases not matched to a gene: 4. The CDR3: CASSLVTSGSNTGELFF. In nucleotides, the CDR3 is TGTGCCAGCAGTTTAGTTACTAGCGGGTCGAACACCGGGGAGCTGTTTTTT.

The gene calls are TRBV28 and TRBJ2-3; possibly TRBD2 for D (6 bases). The CDR3 extends over 13 amino acids. In germline, CDR1 is MDHEN, CDR2 SYDVKM. V was clipped by 6 bases and J by 4 bases, with 11 bases between them. For the CDR3, the DNA is TGTGCCAGCAGAACCGGGACTCCAGATACGCAGTATTTT. It yields the protein CASRTGTPDTQYF.

This clone was counted a few times. The chain recombines TRBV2 with TRBJ2-7, with TRBD1 identical over 9 bases. Germline CDR1 reads SNHLY; CDR2 reads FYNNEI. The CDR3 has 13 residues. The V segment lost 7 bases and the J segment 2 bases; nucleotides outside the gene matches: 3. CDR3 residues: CASKGQGPYEQYF. The CDR3 region has the DNA TGTGCCAGCAAGGGACAGGGCCCCTACGAGCAGTACTTC. Variable domain in full (rest from reference TRBV2 and TRBJ2-7): EPEVTQTPSHQVTQMGQEVILRCVPISNHLYFYWYRQILGQKVEFLVSFYNNEISEKSEIFDDQFSVERPDGSNFTLKIRSTKLEDSAMYFCASKGQGPYEQYFGPGTRLTVT.

The chain employs TRBV4-1 and TRBJ2-2, with D perhaps TRBD1 (5 bases). Germline V lookup: CDR1 MGHRA, CDR2 YSYEKL. The CDR3 extends over 14 amino acids. Trimming took 1 base from V and 5 from J, leaving 8 bases between them. In nucleotides, the CDR3 is TGCGCCAGCAGCCAAGGCCCAGGGACCGGGGAGCTGTTTTTT. Translated, it gives CASSQGPGTGELFF.

The rearrangement joins TRBV9 to TRBJ2-3; 9 bases are a match to TRBD1. Germline CDR1 SGDLS, CDR2 YYNGEE. The CDR3 spans 21 residues. The V segment lost 0 bases and the J segment 1 base; nucleotides outside the gene matches: 18. In DNA, the CDR3 is TGTGCCAGCAGCGTAGCTACGTTTTCAAGACCGGGACAGGGCCGCACAGATACGCAGTATTTT. It codes for CASSVATFSRPGQGRTDTQYF. The full variable domain, completed using reference TRBV9 and TRBJ2-3, is DSGVTQTPKHLITATGQRVTLRCSPRSGDLSVYWYQQSLDQGLQFLIQYYNGEERAKGNILERFSAQQFPDLHSELNLSSLELGDSALYFCASSVATFSRPGQGRTDTQYFGPGTRLTVL.

This chain connects TRBV7-6 to TRBJ2-7, with a possible D match to TRBD2 (6 bases). Germline CDR1 reads SGHVS; CDR2 reads FNYEAQ. Deletions cut 0 bases from V and 2 bases from J, with 14 bases between. CDR3 length equals 16 residues. The CDR3 coding sequence is TGTGCCAGCAGCTTAGCGGTAGCGGAACAGACCTACGAGCAGTACTTC. Residues: CASSLAVAEQTYEQYF.